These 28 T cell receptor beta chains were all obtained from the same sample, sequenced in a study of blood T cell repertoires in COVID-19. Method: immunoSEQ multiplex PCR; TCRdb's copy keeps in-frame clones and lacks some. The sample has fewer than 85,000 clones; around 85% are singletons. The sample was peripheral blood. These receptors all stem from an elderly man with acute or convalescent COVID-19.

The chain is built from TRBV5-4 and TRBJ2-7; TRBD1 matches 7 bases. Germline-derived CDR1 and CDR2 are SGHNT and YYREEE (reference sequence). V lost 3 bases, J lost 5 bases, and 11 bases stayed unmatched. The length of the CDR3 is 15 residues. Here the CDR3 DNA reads TGTGCCAGCAGCTATCCGACAGGGTCGGGCGACGAGCAGTACTTC. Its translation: CASSYPTGSGDEQYF.

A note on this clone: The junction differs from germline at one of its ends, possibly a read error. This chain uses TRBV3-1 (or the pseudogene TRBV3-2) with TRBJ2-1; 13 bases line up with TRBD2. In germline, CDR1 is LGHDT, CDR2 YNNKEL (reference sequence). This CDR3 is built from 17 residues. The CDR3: CASSSRTSGSSYNGQFF. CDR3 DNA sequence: TGTGCCAGCAGCTCCCGGACTAGCGGGAGCTCCTACAATGGGCAGTTCTTC.

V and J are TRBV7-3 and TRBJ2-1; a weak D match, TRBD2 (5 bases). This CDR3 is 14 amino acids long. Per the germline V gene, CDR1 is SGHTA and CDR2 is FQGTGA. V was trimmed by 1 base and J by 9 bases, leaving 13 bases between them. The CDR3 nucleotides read TGTGCCAGCAGCTTAATTAGAGAGGGCACTGAGCAGTTCTTC. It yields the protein CASSLIREGTEQFF. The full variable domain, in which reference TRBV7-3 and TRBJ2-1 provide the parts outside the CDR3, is GAGVSQTPSNKVTEKGKYVELRCDPISGHTALYWYRQSLGQGPEFLIYFQGTGAADDSGLPNDRFFAVRPEGSVSTLKIQRTERGDSAVYLCASSLIREGTEQFFGPGTRLTVL.

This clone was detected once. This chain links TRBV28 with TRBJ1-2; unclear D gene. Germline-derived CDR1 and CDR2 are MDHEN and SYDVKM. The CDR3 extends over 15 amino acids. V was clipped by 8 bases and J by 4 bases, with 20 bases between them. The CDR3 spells CASSRAEATLYGYTF. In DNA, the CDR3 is TGTGCCAGCTCCCGAGCGGAGGCGACACTCTATGGCTACACCTTC.

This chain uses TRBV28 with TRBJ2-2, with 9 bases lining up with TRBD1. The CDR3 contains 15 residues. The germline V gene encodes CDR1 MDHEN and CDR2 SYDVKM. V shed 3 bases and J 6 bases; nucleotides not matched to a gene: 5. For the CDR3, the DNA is TGTGCCAGCAGTTTGGACAGGGGTATTCCCGGGGAGCTGTTTTTT. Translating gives CASSLDRGIPGELFF.

DNA for the CDR3: TGTGCCAGCAGCCCAAGGCGCGGGGGGTTTGAGACCCAGTACTTC. This codes for CASSPRRGGFETQYF. The V and J genes are TRBV7-2 and TRBJ2-5, with TRBD2 identical over 8 bases. Germline lookup yields CDR1 SGHTA and CDR2 FQGNSA. This CDR3 has 15 residues. V was clipped by 5 bases and J by 5 bases; unmatched bases: 10.

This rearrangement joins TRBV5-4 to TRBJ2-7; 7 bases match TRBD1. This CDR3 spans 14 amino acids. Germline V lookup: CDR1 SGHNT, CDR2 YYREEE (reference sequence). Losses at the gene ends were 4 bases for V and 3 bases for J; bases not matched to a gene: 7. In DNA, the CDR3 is TGTGCCAGCAGCCAACAACAGGGGATCTACGAGCAGTACTTC. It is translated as CASSQQQGIYEQYF.

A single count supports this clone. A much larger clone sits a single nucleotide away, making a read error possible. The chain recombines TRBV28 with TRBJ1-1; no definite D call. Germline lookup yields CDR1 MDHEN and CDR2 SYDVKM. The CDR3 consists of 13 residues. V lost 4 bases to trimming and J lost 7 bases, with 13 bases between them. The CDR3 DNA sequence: TGTGCCAGCAGTTCCAGGAGGCGAGGTGAAGCTTTCTTT. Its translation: CASSSRRRGEAFF.

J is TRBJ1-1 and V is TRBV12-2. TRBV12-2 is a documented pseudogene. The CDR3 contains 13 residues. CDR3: CAILPGGDTEAFF. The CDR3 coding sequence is TGTGCAATCCTACCCGGGGGGGACACTGAAGCTTTCTTT.

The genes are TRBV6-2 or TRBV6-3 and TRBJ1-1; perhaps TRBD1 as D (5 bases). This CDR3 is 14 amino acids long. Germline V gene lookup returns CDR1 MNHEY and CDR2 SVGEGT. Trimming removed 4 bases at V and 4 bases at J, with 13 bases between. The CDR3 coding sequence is TGTGCCAGCAGTTCCACGGCAGGGATCACTGAAGCTTTCTTT. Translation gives CASSSTAGITEAFF.

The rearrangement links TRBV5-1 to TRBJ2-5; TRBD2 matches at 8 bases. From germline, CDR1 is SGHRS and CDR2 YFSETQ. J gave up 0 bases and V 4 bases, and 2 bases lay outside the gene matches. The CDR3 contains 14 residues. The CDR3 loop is CASSQAGDQETQYF. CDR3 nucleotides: TGCGCCAGCAGCCAAGCGGGAGACCAAGAGACCCAGTACTTC.

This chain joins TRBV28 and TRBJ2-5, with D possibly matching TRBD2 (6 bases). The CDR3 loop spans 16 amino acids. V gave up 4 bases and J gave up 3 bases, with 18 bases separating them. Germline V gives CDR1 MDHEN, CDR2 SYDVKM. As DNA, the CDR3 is TGTGCCAGCAGTTGGAAGGGCAGGAGGGCCGAAGAGACCCAGTACTTC. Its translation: CASSWKGRRAEETQYF.

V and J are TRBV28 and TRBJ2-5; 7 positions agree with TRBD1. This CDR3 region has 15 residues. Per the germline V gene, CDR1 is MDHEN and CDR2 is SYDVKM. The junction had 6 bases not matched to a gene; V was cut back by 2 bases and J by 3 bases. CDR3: CASSLGRGGEETQYF. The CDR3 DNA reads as TGTGCCAGCAGTTTAGGGCGAGGGGGCGAAGAGACCCAGTACTTC.

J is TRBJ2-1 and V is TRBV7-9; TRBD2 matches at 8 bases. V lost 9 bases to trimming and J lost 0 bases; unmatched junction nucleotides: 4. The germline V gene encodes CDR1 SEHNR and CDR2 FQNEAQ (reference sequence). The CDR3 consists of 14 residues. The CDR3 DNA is TGTGCCAGTTTAGCGGGGTCCTCCTACAATGAGCAGTTCTTC. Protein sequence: CASLAGSSYNEQFF.

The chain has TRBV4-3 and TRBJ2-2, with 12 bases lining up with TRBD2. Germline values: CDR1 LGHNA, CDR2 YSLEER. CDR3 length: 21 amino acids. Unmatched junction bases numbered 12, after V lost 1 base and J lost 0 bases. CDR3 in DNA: TGCGCCAGCAGCCAAGCCCCCCCCGGTGCTAGCGGGGGGGCGAACACCGGGGAGCTGTTTTTT. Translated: CASSQAPPGASGGANTGELFF.

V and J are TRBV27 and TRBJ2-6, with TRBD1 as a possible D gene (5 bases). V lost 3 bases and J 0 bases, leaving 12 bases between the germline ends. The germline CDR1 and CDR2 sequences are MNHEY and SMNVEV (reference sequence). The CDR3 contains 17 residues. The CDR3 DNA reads TGTGCCAGCAGTTTTGAAGGGGTTGTCTCTGGGGCCAACGTCCTGACTTTC. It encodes CASSFEGVVSGANVLTF.

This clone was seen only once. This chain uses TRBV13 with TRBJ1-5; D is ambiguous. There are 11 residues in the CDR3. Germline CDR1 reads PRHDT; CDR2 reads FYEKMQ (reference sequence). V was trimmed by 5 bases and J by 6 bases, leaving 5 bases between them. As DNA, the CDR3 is TGTGCCAGCAGCCACATTCAGCCCCAGCATTTT. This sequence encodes CASSHIQPQHF.

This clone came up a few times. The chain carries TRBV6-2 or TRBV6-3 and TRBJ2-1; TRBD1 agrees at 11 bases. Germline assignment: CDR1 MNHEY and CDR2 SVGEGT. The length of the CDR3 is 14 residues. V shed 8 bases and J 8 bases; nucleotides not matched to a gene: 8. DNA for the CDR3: TGTGCCAGCGGCCGGGACAGGGGGTCCGATGAGCAGTTCTTC. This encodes CASGRDRGSDEQFF.

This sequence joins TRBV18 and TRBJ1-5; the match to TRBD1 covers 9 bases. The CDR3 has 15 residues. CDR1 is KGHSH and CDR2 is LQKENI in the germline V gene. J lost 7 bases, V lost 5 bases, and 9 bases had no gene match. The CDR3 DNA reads TGTGCCAGCTCAGCTGGACAGGGGACGAGACAGCCCCAGCATTTT. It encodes CASSAGQGTRQPQHF.

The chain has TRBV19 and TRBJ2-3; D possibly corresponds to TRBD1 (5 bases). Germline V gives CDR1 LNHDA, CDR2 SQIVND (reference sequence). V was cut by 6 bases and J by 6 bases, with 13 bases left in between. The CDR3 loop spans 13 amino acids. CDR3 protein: CASRGPNVDTQYF. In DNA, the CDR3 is TGTGCCAGTAGGGGGCCCAATGTGGATACGCAGTATTTT.

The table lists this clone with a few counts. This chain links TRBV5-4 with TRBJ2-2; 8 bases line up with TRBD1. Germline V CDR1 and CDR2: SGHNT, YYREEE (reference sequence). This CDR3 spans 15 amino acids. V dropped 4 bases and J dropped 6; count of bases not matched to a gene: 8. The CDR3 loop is CASSGTGRGSGELFF. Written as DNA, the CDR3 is TGTGCCAGCAGCGGGACAGGAAGAGGATCCGGGGAGCTGTTTTTT.

CDR3 sequence reads: CASSQTGYYTF. Written as DNA, the CDR3 is TGTGCCAGCAGCCAGACAGGTTACTACACCTTC. The chain carries TRBV14 and TRBJ1-2; maybe TRBD1 (6 bases). V lost 3 bases and J lost 10, with 9 bases in between. Per the germline V gene, CDR1 is SGHDN and CDR2 is FVKESK. This CDR3 has 11 amino acids.

The CDR3 DNA reads as TGTGCCAGCAGCCACGGAGGCAATCAGCCCCAGCATTTT. This codes for CASSHGGNQPQHF. The V call is TRBV9, the J call TRBJ1-5; D remains ambiguous. Germline V gene lookup returns CDR1 SGDLS and CDR2 YYNGEE. Between the trimmed V and J ends, which lost 4 bases and 2 bases, there was a span of 7 bases. The CDR3 sequence is 13 residues long.

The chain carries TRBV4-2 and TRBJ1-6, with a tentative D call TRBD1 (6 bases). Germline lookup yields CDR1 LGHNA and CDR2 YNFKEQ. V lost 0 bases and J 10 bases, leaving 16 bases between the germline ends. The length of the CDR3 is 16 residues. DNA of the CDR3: TGTGCCAGCAGCCAAGACAAGGGCAGGGGCTTGTCACCCCTCCACTTT. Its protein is CASSQDKGRGLSPLHF.

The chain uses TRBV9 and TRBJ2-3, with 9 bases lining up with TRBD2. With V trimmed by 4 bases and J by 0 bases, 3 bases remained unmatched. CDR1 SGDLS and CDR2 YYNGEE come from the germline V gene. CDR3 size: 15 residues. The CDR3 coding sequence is TGTGCCAGCAGCATCGGACTAGCGAGCACAGATACGCAGTATTTT. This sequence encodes CASSIGLASTDTQYF.

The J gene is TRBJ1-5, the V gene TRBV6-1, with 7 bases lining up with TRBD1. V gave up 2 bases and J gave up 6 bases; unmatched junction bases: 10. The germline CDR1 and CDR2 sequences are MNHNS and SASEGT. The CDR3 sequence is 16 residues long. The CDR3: CASSEQGGALSQPQHF. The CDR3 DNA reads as TGTGCCAGCAGTGAACAAGGGGGCGCATTGAGTCAGCCCCAGCATTTT.

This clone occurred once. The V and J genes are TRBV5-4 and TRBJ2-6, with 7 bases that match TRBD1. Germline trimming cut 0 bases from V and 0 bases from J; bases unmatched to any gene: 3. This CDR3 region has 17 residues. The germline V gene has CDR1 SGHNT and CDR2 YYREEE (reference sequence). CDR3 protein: CASSLARGNSGANVLTF. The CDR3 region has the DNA TGTGCCAGCAGCTTGGCCAGGGGGAACTCTGGGGCCAACGTCCTGACTTTC. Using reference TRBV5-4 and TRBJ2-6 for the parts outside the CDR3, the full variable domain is ETGVTQSPTHLIKTRGQQVTLRCSSQSGHNTVSWYQQALGQGPQFIFQYYREEENGRGNFPPRFSGLQFPNYSSELNVNALELDDSALYLCASSLARGNSGANVLTFGAGSRLTVL.

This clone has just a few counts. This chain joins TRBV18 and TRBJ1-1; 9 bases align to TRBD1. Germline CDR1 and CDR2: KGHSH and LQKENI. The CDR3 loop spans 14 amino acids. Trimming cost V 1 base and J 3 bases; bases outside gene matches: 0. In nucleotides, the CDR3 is TGTGCCAGCTCACCACGGACAGGGGACACTGAAGCTTTCTTT. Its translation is CASSPRTGDTEAFF.